These 25 T cell receptor beta chains came from one sample sequenced in a study of T cells after yellow fever vaccination. From the 5' RACE reads, TCRdb called clonotypes with MiXCR, one entry per CDR3 protein. The sample has around 88,000 distinct CDR3 sequences, about an eighth seen once. Sequenced material: CD8+ T cells not binding an NS4B(214-222) dextramer, sorted from PBMCs, taken approximately 20 days after the first yellow fever vaccination. The receptor source for this set is a man younger than 30 who received the YFV17D yellow fever vaccine.

This clonotype was observed a handful of times. This sequence joins TRBV6-2 or TRBV6-3 and TRBJ2-3; D assignment may be TRBD1 or TRBD2 (6 bases each). CDR3 length equals 15 residues. The V end lost 8 bases, the J end lost 2 bases, and 17 bases lay between the germline ends. The germline V gene encodes CDR1 MNHEY and CDR2 SVGEGT. The CDR3 protein is CASVLTGATTDTQYF. DNA for the CDR3: TGTGCCAGCGTATTAACGGGGGCCACCACAGATACGCAGTATTTT.

This clonotype was found a few times. The rearrangement joins TRBV6-5 to TRBJ2-3; D gene uncertain. From germline, CDR1 is MNHEY and CDR2 SVGAGI. The CDR3 totals 11 residues. V was cut by 9 bases and J by 8 bases, with 12 bases left in between. The CDR3 bases are TGTGCCAGTGGGTCACCCCGTACGCAGTATTTT. It specifies CASGSPRTQYF.

The rearrangement uses TRBV11-2 and TRBJ1-1; maybe TRBD1 (6 bases). The germline V and J ends were trimmed by 5 bases and 2 bases, with 15 bases remaining between them. The germline CDR1 and CDR2 sequences are SGHAT and FQNNGV. This CDR3 region has 15 residues. In nucleotides, the CDR3 is TGTGCCAGCAGCAACCCAGGGGTTGACAACACTGAAGCTTTCTTT. Amino acid sequence: CASSNPGVDNTEAFF.

V gene TRBV11-1 combines with J gene TRBJ1-2, with a weak D call TRBD1 (5 bases). Trimming took off 3 bases at V and 2 bases at J, with 10 bases between the two ends. CDR3 size: 14 residues. Germline CDR1 is SGHAT and CDR2 is FQDESV (reference sequence). In DNA form, the CDR3 reads TGTGCCAGCAGCTTTGGGACTGCCAACTATGGCTACACCTTC. It codes for CASSFGTANYGYTF.

This sequence joins TRBV6-2 or TRBV6-3 and TRBJ1-1, with 9 bases identical to TRBD1. The CDR3 is made up of 15 amino acids. The V gene end was trimmed by 0 bases and the J gene end by 5 bases; junction bases not matched to a gene: 4. Germline-derived CDR1 and CDR2 are MNHEY and SVGEGT. This chain's CDR3 is CASSYSGTGQTEAFF. The DNA for the CDR3 is TGTGCCAGCAGTTACTCTGGGACAGGGCAAACTGAAGCTTTCTTT.

This clonotype was seen ten or more times. This sequence joins TRBV6-1 and TRBJ2-1; 8 bases agree with TRBD1. V was pared by 5 bases and J by 4 bases, with 4 bases of the junction left unmatched. Looked up from germline, CDR1 is MNHNS and CDR2 is SASEGT. There are 14 residues in the CDR3. As DNA, the CDR3 is TGTGCCAGCAGTAAGACAGGGGCATACAATGAGCAGTTCTTC. Translation gives CASSKTGAYNEQFF.

This clonotype was recorded a few times. The genes are TRBV4-3 and TRBJ2-2; D remains unclear. Germline CDR1 LGHNA, CDR2 YSLEER. V was pared by 4 bases and J by 1 base, with 13 bases between. This CDR3 is 16 amino acids long. The CDR3 reads CASSRMQDRNTGELFF. The DNA of the CDR3 is TGCGCCAGCAGCCGGATGCAGGACCGGAACACCGGGGAGCTGTTTTTT.

The chain recombines TRBV10-3 with TRBJ2-3; 13 nucleotides agree with TRBD2. With V trimmed by 11 bases and J by 2 bases, 4 bases remained unmatched. The CDR3 covers 14 residues. CDR1 and CDR2 (germline): ENHRY, SYGVKD. CDR3 residues: CAAGLAGDTDTQYF. DNA for the CDR3: TGTGCCGCCGGACTAGCGGGGGACACAGATACGCAGTATTTT.

This clonotype was counted a few times. V and J are TRBV4-3 and TRBJ2-3; D is ambiguous. The CDR3 contains 13 residues. Germline lookup yields CDR1 LGHNA and CDR2 YSLEER. V was pared by 0 bases and J by 5 bases, with 6 bases between. The CDR3 DNA reads as TGCGCCAGCAGCCAAGATCTGGTAGATACGCAGTATTTT. Residues: CASSQDLVDTQYF.

The gene calls are TRBV28 and TRBJ2-5; D remains ambiguous. V was trimmed by 6 bases and J by 3 bases, leaving 14 bases between them. Germline CDR1 and CDR2: MDHEN and SYDVKM. There are 14 residues in the CDR3. CDR3 sequence reads: CASSRFPGEETQYF. CDR3 sequence (DNA): TGTGCCAGCAGCCGATTCCCAGGAGAAGAGACCCAGTACTTC. Combining the CDR3 with reference TRBV28 and TRBJ2-5 gives the whole variable domain DVKVTQSSRYLVKRTGEKVFLECVQDMDHENMFWYRQDPGLGLRLIYFSYDVKMKEKGDIPEGYSVSREKKERFSLILESASTNQTSMYLCASSRFPGEETQYFGPGTRLLVL.

This clonotype was seen only a few times. V is TRBV7-2 and J is TRBJ2-5; 8 positions match TRBD2. Per germline, CDR1 SGHTA and CDR2 FQGNSA. There are 15 residues in the CDR3. V gave up 1 base and J gave up 5 bases; unmatched junction bases: 6. CDR3 amino acids: CASSLGAGGVETQYF. The CDR3 bases are TGTGCCAGCAGCTTAGGGGCGGGGGGCGTTGAGACCCAGTACTTC.

The chain's CDR3 is CASSLWGAEQFF. The CDR3 bases are TGTGCCAGCAGTTTATGGGGGGCTGAGCAGTTCTTC. The chain has TRBV6-2 or TRBV6-3 and TRBJ2-1; the D gene could be TRBD1 or TRBD2 (6 bases each). From germline, CDR1 is MNHEY and CDR2 SVGEGT. The V end lost 4 bases, the J end lost 9 bases, and 10 bases lay between the germline ends. The CDR3 runs 12 residues.

There are a few counts of this clonotype. The rearrangement links TRBV7-9 to TRBJ2-5, with D possibly TRBD2 on 7 matching bases. CDR1 is SEHNR, CDR2 FQNEAQ, per germline (reference sequence). The CDR3 runs to 14 residues. The V end lost 4 bases, the J end lost 4 bases, and 13 bases lay between the germline ends. CDR3: CASSSSGGRETQYF. CDR3 bases: TGTGCCAGCAGCTCCTCCGGGGGGCGAGAGACCCAGTACTTC.

This clonotype showed up just a few times. CDR3 protein: CASSPDRVYEQYF. The CDR3 DNA sequence: TGCGCCAGCAGCCCCGACAGGGTCTACGAGCAGTACTTC. This rearrangement joins TRBV4-1 to TRBJ2-7; 7 bases are shared with TRBD1. The CDR3 length is 13 residues. Germline CDR1 is MGHRA and CDR2 is YSYEKL. V gave up 4 bases and J gave up 3 bases; unmatched junction bases: 3.

This chain links TRBV10-3 with TRBJ2-7; D is tentatively TRBD1 or TRBD2 (6 bases each). The length of the CDR3 is 17 residues. With 0 bases removed from V and 8 bases from J, the gap between germline ends came to 23 bases. CDR1 is ENHRY and CDR2 is SYGVKD in the germline V gene. CDR3 bases: TGTGCCATCAGTGAGTCTGTTCCAAGACCAGGGGAGGACAAGCAGTACGTC. Its translation is CAISESVPRPGEDKQYV.

This clonotype came up once. V usage is TRBV6-5 and J usage is TRBJ1-1; 7 positions agree with TRBD1. The CDR3 extends over 12 amino acids. Germline values: CDR1 MNHEY, CDR2 SVGAGI. J was trimmed by 6 bases and V by 6 bases; bases with no gene match: 4. CDR3 region: CASSWGQSEAFF. CDR3 in DNA: TGTGCCAGCAGCTGGGGACAGTCTGAAGCTTTCTTT.

This clonotype was detected a few times. The chain links TRBV27 to TRBJ2-7; 8 bases agree with TRBD1. With 4 bases clipped from V and 6 bases from J, the junction kept 8 bases outside the gene matches. The CDR3 consists of 14 residues. Germline CDR1 and CDR2: MNHEY and SMNVEV (reference sequence). The DNA of the CDR3 is TGTGCCAGCAGTTCCGGACAGGGTGGGGGCGAGCAGTACGTC. The encoded protein is CASSSGQGGGEQYV.

A few counts support this clonotype. The chain is built from TRBV5-6 and TRBJ2-2; D uncertain. The CDR3 contains 12 residues. Germline CDR1 is SGHDT and CDR2 is YYEEEE. The V gene lost 4 bases and the J gene lost 6 bases, with 7 bases spanning the gap. This CDR3 is CASSPWAGELFF. Written as DNA, the CDR3 is TGTGCCAGCAGCCCGTGGGCCGGGGAGCTGTTTTTT.

The chain has TRBV9 and TRBJ2-3; D is undetermined. V was shortened by 4 bases and J by 3 bases, with 18 bases between the two germline ends. The CDR3 covers 16 residues. Per the germline V gene, CDR1 is SGDLS and CDR2 is YYNGEE. Here the CDR3 DNA reads TGTGCCAGCAGCTCTCAGATTCCCTCCGGAACAGATACGCAGTATTTT. Translated, it gives CASSSQIPSGTDTQYF.

The chain has TRBV12-3 or TRBV12-4 and TRBJ2-1; D is perhaps TRBD1 (6 bases). With 4 bases removed from V and 0 bases from J, the gap between germline ends came to 13 bases. This CDR3 region has 16 residues. This chain's CDR3 is CASSSSDRYSYNEQFF. CDR3 in DNA: TGTGCCAGCAGTTCCTCAGACAGGTACTCCTACAATGAGCAGTTCTTC.

J is TRBJ1-5 and V is TRBV4-1; 10 positions agree with TRBD1. The germline V gene encodes CDR1 MGHRA and CDR2 YSYEKL. J was trimmed by 4 bases and V by 0 bases; bases with no gene match: 3. This CDR3 comprises 16 residues. CDR3 residues: CASSQEGTGENQPQHF. The CDR3 DNA reads TGCGCCAGCAGCCAAGAAGGGACAGGGGAAAATCAGCCCCAGCATTTT.

A few counts support this clonotype. V usage is TRBV5-1 and J usage is TRBJ1-1; 9 positions agree with TRBD1. Germline trimming cut 2 bases from V and 5 bases from J; bases unmatched to any gene: 4. Germline V gene sequence: CDR1 SGHRS, CDR2 YFSETQ. The CDR3 spans 14 residues. The CDR3: CASSLTGGRTEAFF. DNA of the CDR3: TGCGCCAGCAGCTTAACAGGGGGCCGGACTGAAGCTTTCTTT.

This clonotype was picked up many times. This sequence joins TRBV6-2 or TRBV6-3 and TRBJ2-3; D ambiguous. Germline CDR1 and CDR2: MNHEY and SVGEGT. Between the trimmed V and J ends, which lost 5 bases and 4 bases, there was a span of 4 bases. The CDR3 consists of 11 residues. In DNA form, the CDR3 reads TGTGCCAGCAGTCGGCCAGATACGCAGTATTTT. Amino acids: CASSRPDTQYF.

The J gene is TRBJ2-3, the V gene TRBV11-2; D remains ambiguous. Germline assignment: CDR1 SGHAT and CDR2 FQNNGV. V shed 9 bases and J shed 3 bases, with 16 bases lying between them. The CDR3 contains 14 residues. CDR3 nucleotide sequence: TGTGCCAGACGACAAATTATAAGTACAGATACGCAGTATTTT. This sequence encodes CARRQIISTDTQYF.

This chain joins TRBV15 and TRBJ1-1; tentative D call: TRBD1 (6 bases). Looked up from germline, CDR1 is LNHNV and CDR2 is YYDKDF (reference sequence). Trimming removed 5 bases from V and 6 bases from J, with 7 bases in between. The CDR3 has 11 residues. The CDR3 loop is CATSRGPEAFF. CDR3 nucleotides: TGTGCCACCAGCCGGGGGCCTGAAGCTTTCTTT.